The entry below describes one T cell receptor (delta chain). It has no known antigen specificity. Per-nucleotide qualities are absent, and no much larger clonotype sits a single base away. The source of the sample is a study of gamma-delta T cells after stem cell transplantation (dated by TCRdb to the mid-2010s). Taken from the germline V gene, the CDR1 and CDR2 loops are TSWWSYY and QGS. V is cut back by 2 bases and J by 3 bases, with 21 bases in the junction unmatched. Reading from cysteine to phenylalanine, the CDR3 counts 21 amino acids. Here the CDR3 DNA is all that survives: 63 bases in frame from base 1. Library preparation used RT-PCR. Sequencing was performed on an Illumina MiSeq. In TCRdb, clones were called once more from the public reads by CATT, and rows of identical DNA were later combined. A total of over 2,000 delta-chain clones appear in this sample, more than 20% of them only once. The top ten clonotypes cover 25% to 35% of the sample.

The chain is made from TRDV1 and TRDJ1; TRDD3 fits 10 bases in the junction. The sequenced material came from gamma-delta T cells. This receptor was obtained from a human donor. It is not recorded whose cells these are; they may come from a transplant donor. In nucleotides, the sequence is TGTGCTCTTGGGGAATACTCCTACGGCGGACTGGGGGATCTATTGGCCGATAAACTCATCTTT. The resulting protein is CALGEYSYGGLGDLLADKLIF.